Listed below are T cell receptor beta chains from one sample, sequenced in a study of graft-versus-host responses after intestinal transplantation. Data came from immunoSEQ multiplex PCR; TCRdb stores just in-frame clones and leaves some out. The table has fewer than 95,000 clones, more than 85% seen once. These receptors lack a known antigen. Sequenced here: unstimulated CD8+ T cells sorted from spleen or lymph node cells, sampled before intestinal transplant. Receptor source: a human donor who received an intestinal transplant. The CDR3 runs from the conserved cysteine through the conserved F or W. D genes are given only for firm matches. Clone size is shown for a subset of rows, as once, few, many or a class of expanded clone.

cdr3_length	v_call	d_call	j_call	clone_size	cdr3_aa	cdr3_nt
13	TRBV5-5	NA	TRBJ1-4	NA	CANSPGINEKLFF	TGTGCCAACAGTCCGGGGATCAATGAAAAACTGTTTTTT
15	TRBV19	NA	TRBJ2-3	NA	CASSEGQGRTDTQYF	TGTGCCAGTAGTGAAGGCCAGGGGCGCACAGATACGCAGTATTTT
14	TRBV9	NA	TRBJ2-7	NA	CASSTGLASYEQYF	TGTGCCAGCAGCACGGGACTCGCCTCCTACGAGCAGTACTTC
12	TRBV30	NA	TRBJ2-3	NA	CAWSEQVDTQYF	TGTGCCTGGAGTGAACAGGTGGATACGCAGTATTTT
17	TRBV29-1	TRBD2	TRBJ2-7	NA	CSVVFPPAGDHSYEQYF	TGCAGCGTTGTTTTTCCTCCGGCGGGGGATCACTCCTACGAGCAGTACTTC
17	TRBV12-5	NA	TRBJ2-7	NA	CASGLVPPPGGLVEQYF	TGTGCTAGTGGTTTGGTACCACCCCCGGGGGGCTTGGTCGAGCAGTACTTC
17	TRBV7-8	NA	TRBJ1-2	medium-sized	CASSLIGYTPGDYGYTF	TGTGCCAGCAGCCTGATCGGGTATACCCCCGGGGACTATGGCTACACCTTC
14	TRBV19	NA	TRBJ2-2	NA	CASRTLGEAGELFF	TGTGCCAGTAGGACCCTCGGGGAAGCCGGGGAGCTGTTTTTT
17	TRBV4-3	NA	TRBJ2-2	NA	CASSQDMGQGSSGELFF	TGCGCCAGCAGCCAAGATATGGGGCAGGGGTCCTCCGGGGAGCTGTTTTTT
14	TRBV7-8	TRBD2	TRBJ2-7	NA	CASSNSGGSYEQYF	TGTGCCAGCAGTAATAGCGGGGGTTCCTACGAGCAGTACTTC
17	TRBV5-1	TRBD2	TRBJ2-3	NA	CASSLSASGGPTDTQYF	TGCGCCAGCAGCTTGTCGGCTAGCGGGGGACCCACAGATACGCAGTATTTT
12	TRBV9	NA	TRBJ2-1	NA	CASSAYANEQFF	TGTGCCAGCAGCGCATATGCGAATGAGCAGTTCTTC
13	TRBV2	TRBD1	TRBJ1-1	NA	CARGQVMNTEAFF	TGTGCCAGGGGACAGGTAATGAACACTGAAGCTTTCTTT
13	TRBV9	NA	TRBJ1-6	NA	CASSVVGNSPLHF	TGTGCCAGCAGCGTAGTTGGCAATTCACCCCTCCACTTT
18	TRBV19	TRBD2	TRBJ2-5	NA	CASSADALAGGHQETQYF	TGTGCCAGTAGTGCCGACGCCCTAGCGGGGGGCCACCAAGAGACCCAGTACTTC
16	TRBV5-8	TRBD2	TRBJ2-7	NA	CASSVTRGERSYEQYF	TGTGCCAGCAGCGTAACCCGGGGGGAGCGTTCCTACGAGCAGTACTTC
17	TRBV4-3	NA	TRBJ2-7	NA	CASSQGVGGPLPYEQYF	TGCGCCAGCAGCCAGGGGGTGGGGGGGCCGCTTCCCTACGAGCAGTACTTC
16	TRBV4-3	NA	TRBJ1-1	NA	CASSSGRGNTGTEAFF	TGCGCCAGCAGCAGCGGGAGAGGGAACACAGGTACTGAAGCTTTCTTT
16	TRBV4-3	NA	TRBJ2-7	NA	CASSQDLRGSSYEQYF	TGCGCCAGCAGCCAAGATCTTAGGGGGAGCTCCTACGAGCAGTACTTC
13	TRBV30	NA	TRBJ2-3	NA	CACPDYSTDTQYF	TGTGCCTGCCCAGATTACAGCACAGATACGCAGTATTTT
16	TRBV5-8	NA	TRBJ2-7	NA	CASSLGRRLPSYEQYF	TGTGCCAGCAGCTTGGGCCGTAGACTCCCCTCCTACGAGCAGTACTTC
13	TRBV13	NA	TRBJ2-2	NA	CASNLGAAGELFF	TGTGCCAGCAACCTAGGGGCCGCCGGGGAGCTGTTTTTT